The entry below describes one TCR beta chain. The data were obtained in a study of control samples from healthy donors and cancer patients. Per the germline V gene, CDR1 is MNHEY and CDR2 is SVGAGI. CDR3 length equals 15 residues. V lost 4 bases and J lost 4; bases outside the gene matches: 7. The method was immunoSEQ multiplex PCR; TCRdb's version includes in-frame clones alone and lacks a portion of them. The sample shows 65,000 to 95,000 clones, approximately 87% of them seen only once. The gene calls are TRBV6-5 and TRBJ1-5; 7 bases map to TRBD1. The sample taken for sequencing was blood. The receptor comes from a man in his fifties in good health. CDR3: CASSSRQGGNQPQHF. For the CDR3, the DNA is TGTGCCAGCAGTTCCCGACAGGGTGGGAATCAGCCCCAGCATTTT.